This T cell receptor (beta chain) was identified during a study of shared clonotypes between healthy human individuals. Germline assignment: CDR1 MDHEN and CDR2 SYDVKM. The CDR3 loop spans 14 amino acids. The V end was cut by 2 bases, the J end by 2 bases, with 10 bases between. This table comes from immunoSEQ multiplex PCR, and its TCRdb copy is limited to in-frame clones, with some not included. This table holds 500,000 to 700,000 clones, approximately 95% found once. It was CD45RO-negative cells, positively selected for CCR7, that made up naive CD8 cells, with terminally differentiated effector memory CD45RA+ cells excluded.

The gene calls are TRBV28 and TRBJ2-7; D ambiguous. Sequencing was done on a sample of naive CD8+ T cells sorted from blood. The sequence was obtained from a woman in her thirties in good health. CDR3 amino acids: CASSLTGRTYEQYF. The DNA for the CDR3 is TGTGCCAGCAGTTTAACTGGACGGACCTACGAGCAGTACTTC.